The 20 T cell receptor beta chains below come from one sample, sequenced in a study of T-cell reconstitution after alpha-beta-depleted transplantation in children listed by TCRdb under 2016. The treatment or condition label of this sample denotes: allogeneic hematopoietic cell transplantation with graft depleted of TCRalphabeta T cells and CD19 B cells. Libraries were built with PCR. TCRdb names Illumina HiSeq 2500 as the instrument used. Molecular barcoding was employed in the preparation of TCR libraries, with unique molecular identifiers being used to normalize TCRbeta repertoire quantification. The public reads were reprocessed in TCRdb via fastp at Q25 and MiXCR, keeping in-frame beta chains. For every CDR3 protein sequence, its rows merge into one entry that carries the most common genes and DNA. The sample table holds 440,000 or so distinct CDR3 sequences, of which approximately 42% were seen once. Clones ranked in the top ten supply roughly 27% of the sample.

The sequencing here drew on PBMCs, taken before TCRalphabeta/CD19-depleted stem cell transplant. Receptors were obtained from a girl aged 2-9 years with aplastic anemia, due to receive a stem cell transplant.

The gene calls are TRBV29-1 and TRBJ2-7, with D possibly being TRBD2 (5 bases). The CDR3 extends over 14 amino acids. The V end lost 5 bases, the J end lost 1 base, and 15 bases lay between the germline ends. Germline values: CDR1 SQVTM, CDR2 ANQGSEA. Here the CDR3 reads CSVLSGKSSYEQYF. CDR3 DNA sequence: TGCAGCGTTCTGTCGGGGAAATCGTCCTACGAGCAGTACTTC.

CDR3 region: CASSRQAHHQPQHF. The CDR3 DNA reads as TGTGCCAGCAGTAGACAGGCTCATCATCAGCCCCAGCATTTT. This chain joins TRBV28 and TRBJ1-5; TRBD1 is a possible D gene (6 bases). This CDR3 spans 14 amino acids. Germline CDR1 MDHEN, CDR2 SYDVKM. Trimming removed 5 bases from V and 5 bases from J, with 13 bases in between.

The chain is built from TRBV28 and TRBJ2-2; D unresolved. The CDR3 has 13 amino acids. CDR1 MDHEN and CDR2 SYDVKM come from the germline V gene. The ends were cut back, 6 bases at V and 4 bases at J, with 9 bases in the middle. CDR3: CASRVQTTGELFF. CDR3 bases: TGTGCCAGCAGAGTACAGACCACCGGGGAGCTGTTTTTT.

The CDR3 bases are TGTGCCAGCAGCTTTGGGTCGGGGACCGGGGAGCTGTTTTTT. Residues: CASSFGSGTGELFF. This chain connects TRBV5-6 to TRBJ2-2; possibly TRBD2 for D (5 bases). Trimming removed 2 bases at V and 5 bases at J, with 10 bases between. Germline values: CDR1 SGHDT, CDR2 YYEEEE. CDR3 length: 14 amino acids.

This clonotype was counted only a few times. The junction differs from germline at one of its ends, possibly a read error. The rearrangement links TRBV20-1 to TRBJ2-3; TRBD2 matches at 13 bases. In germline, CDR1 is DFQATT, CDR2 SNEGSKA (reference sequence). The CDR3 is 15 amino acids. The CDR3 bases are TGCAGTGTTAGAGCCGGGACTAGCGGGGCAGATACGCAGTATTTT. Encoded protein: CSVRAGTSGADTQYF.

This clonotype was seen just once. V and J are TRBV15 and TRBJ1-5; a weak D match, TRBD1 (6 bases). The germline gives CDR1 LNHNV, CDR2 YYDKDF (reference sequence). The CDR3 is made up of 13 amino acids. With 4 bases removed from V and 4 bases from J, the gap between germline ends came to 8 bases. CDR3 sequence reads: CATSNTGNQPQHF. CDR3 coding DNA: TGTGCCACCAGCAATACAGGGAATCAGCCCCAGCATTTT.

DNA for the CDR3: TGCAGTGCTAGCCTGCCGGGGGGCAATCAGCCCCAGCATTTT. Its protein is CSASLPGGNQPQHF. The V gene is TRBV20-1, the J gene TRBJ1-5; tentatively, D is TRBD1 (5 bases). This CDR3 region has 14 residues. The V and J ends lost 3 bases and 2 bases respectively, with 11 bases between them. CDR1 is DFQATT and CDR2 is SNEGSKA in the germline V gene (reference sequence).

The V and J genes are TRBV12-3 or TRBV12-4 and TRBJ1-5; D perhaps matches TRBD1 (5 bases). Trimming removed 6 bases at V and 6 bases at J, with 18 bases between. The CDR3 extends over 15 amino acids. The CDR3 sequence is CASSLQGLGSQPQHF. The CDR3 DNA reads TGTGCCAGCAGCCTCCAGGGATTAGGGAGTCAGCCCCAGCATTTT.

This clonotype has ten or more counts. This chain joins TRBV20-1 and TRBJ2-7, with 9 positions matching TRBD2. V lost 6 bases, J lost 2 bases, and 11 bases stayed unmatched. The CDR3 length is 15 residues. CDR1 is DFQATT and CDR2 is SNEGSKA in the germline V gene (reference sequence). CDR3 nucleotides: TGCAGTGCGGGAGGGGCGGCTAGCGGGACCTACGAGCAGTACTTC. It specifies CSAGGAASGTYEQYF.

This clonotype showed up just a few times. V and J are TRBV28 and TRBJ1-2; D is undetermined. Germline V gene lookup returns CDR1 MDHEN and CDR2 SYDVKM. The CDR3 loop spans 13 amino acids. V was clipped by 5 bases and J by 5 bases, with 12 bases between them. The CDR3 sequence: CASSAPVIYGYTF. DNA for the CDR3: TGTGCCAGCAGTGCCCCCGTAATTTATGGCTACACCTTC.

V usage is TRBV20-1 and J usage is TRBJ2-7, with D tentatively TRBD2 (5 bases). This CDR3 contains 16 residues. The germline V gene has CDR1 DFQATT and CDR2 SNEGSKA (reference sequence). Trimming removed 4 bases from V and 4 bases from J, with 23 bases in between. The CDR3 protein is CSAIPYLSARLYEQYF. In nucleotides, the CDR3 is TGCAGTGCTATCCCATACCTTAGCGCGCGACTGTACGAGCAGTACTTC.

This clonotype has at least ten counts. This rearrangement joins TRBV20-1 to TRBJ1-1; D not certain. In germline, CDR1 is DFQATT, CDR2 SNEGSKA (reference sequence). V was trimmed by 0 bases and J by 0 bases, leaving 8 bases between them. The CDR3 loop spans 14 amino acids. The CDR3 sequence: CSARDPRLNTEAFF. CDR3 nucleotides: TGCAGTGCTAGAGATCCACGACTGAACACTGAAGCTTTCTTT.

The J gene is TRBJ2-3, the V gene TRBV7-9, with 9 nucleotides matching TRBD1. From germline, CDR1 is SEHNR and CDR2 FQNEAQ (reference sequence). The CDR3 totals 14 residues. J gave up 4 bases and V 6 bases, and 5 bases lay outside the gene matches. CDR3 region: CASRSGTGSDTQYF. In DNA, the CDR3 is TGTGCCAGCAGGTCGGGGACAGGGTCAGATACGCAGTATTTT. Complete variable domain (other parts from reference TRBV7-9 and TRBJ2-3): DTGVSQNPRHKITKRGQNVTFRCDPISEHNRLYWYRQTLGQGPEFLTYFQNEAQLEKSRLLSDRFSAERPKGSFSTLEIQRTEQGDSAMYLCASRSGTGSDTQYFGPGTRLTVL.

This clonotype was detected a few times. The rearrangement joins TRBV20-1 to TRBJ2-7; D ambiguous. Germline CDR1 DFQATT, CDR2 SNEGSKA (reference sequence). The CDR3 length is 13 residues. Trimming removed 6 bases at V and 3 bases at J, with 15 bases between. The CDR3 DNA reads TGCAGTGCCCGGCCTGCAGGAGTCTACGAGCAGTACTTC. Protein product: CSARPAGVYEQYF.

This chain links TRBV5-1 with TRBJ1-1; D is ambiguous. In germline, CDR1 is SGHRS, CDR2 YFSETQ. CDR3 length equals 14 residues. Trimming removed 5 bases from V and 1 base from J, with 12 bases in between. In DNA, the CDR3 is TGCGCCAGCAGGGTGGACCTAAAGAACACTGAAGCTTTCTTT. It codes for CASRVDLKNTEAFF.

This clonotype has a handful of counts. The chain recombines TRBV12-3 or TRBV12-4 with TRBJ2-4; 9 nucleotides line up with TRBD1. The CDR3 is 15 amino acids. Trimming cost V 6 bases and J 5 bases; bases outside gene matches: 8. This CDR3 is CASRPTGGWQNIQYF. The CDR3 region has the DNA TGTGCCAGCAGGCCGACAGGGGGATGGCAAAACATTCAGTACTTC.

The J gene is TRBJ1-2, the V gene TRBV20-1; D call uncertain. This CDR3 contains 12 residues. Germline loops: CDR1 DFQATT, CDR2 SNEGSKA (reference sequence). Trimming shortened V by 6 bases and J by 10 bases, and 18 bases separated the two germline ends. The CDR3 loop is CSARGGRKDYTF. The CDR3 bases are TGCAGTGCCCGAGGTGGCAGGAAAGACTACACCTTC.

The chain has TRBV20-1 and TRBJ2-5; D gene unclear. Germline CDR1 is DFQATT and CDR2 is SNEGSKA (reference sequence). V lost 2 bases to trimming and J lost 4 bases, with 17 bases between them. CDR3 size: 15 residues. This CDR3 is CSARSFTEVGETQYF. In nucleotides, the CDR3 is TGCAGTGCTAGATCCTTCACTGAAGTGGGAGAGACCCAGTACTTC.

This clonotype was counted only a few times. The rearrangement links TRBV5-6 to TRBJ2-1; 9 nucleotides line up with TRBD1. Germline lookup yields CDR1 SGHDT and CDR2 YYEEEE. J gave up 2 bases and V 2 bases, and 5 bases lay outside the gene matches. The CDR3 is 16 amino acids. DNA of the CDR3: TGTGCCAGCAGCTTTTCCGGACAGGGGACCTACAATGAGCAGTTCTTC. Encoded protein: CASSFSGQGTYNEQFF.

V and J are TRBV11-2 and TRBJ2-7, with D possibly TRBD2 on 6 matching bases. V was trimmed by 1 base and J by 2 bases, leaving 30 bases between them. The CDR3 is made up of 21 amino acids. The V gene's germline CDR1 is SGHAT and CDR2 FQNNGV. The CDR3: CASSLGRLRGGLQNLTYEQYF. Here the CDR3 DNA reads TGTGCCAGCAGCTTAGGTCGGTTGCGGGGCGGCTTACAAAACCTCACCTACGAGCAGTACTTC.